The 9 T cell receptor beta chains in this list originate from one sample, sequenced in a study of blood T cell repertoires in COVID-19. Clones were sequenced by immunoSEQ multiplex PCR, and TCRdb holds only the in-frame ones, with some missing. The sample lists 250,000 or so clones, roughly 80% occurring once. The sample consisted of peripheral blood. The receptors were gathered from a man aged 55 to 70 with acute or convalescent COVID-19.

V usage is TRBV7-3 and J usage is TRBJ2-1, with TRBD2 matching over 10 bases. The CDR3 totals 15 residues. Germline assignment: CDR1 SGHTA and CDR2 FQGTGA. Trimming removed 4 bases from V and 6 bases from J; junction bases left unmatched: 6. CDR3 residues: CASSSGLAVSNEQFF. Written as DNA, the CDR3 is TGTGCCAGCAGCTCCGGACTAGCGGTGAGCAATGAGCAGTTCTTC.

The chain combines TRBV21-1 with TRBJ2-2; whether TRBD2, the table's D call, matches the DNA was not checked. TRBV21-1 is marked as a pseudogene. The CDR3 length is 17 residues. The CDR3 loop is CASTRGASGDHTGELFF. CDR3 DNA sequence: TGTGCCAGCACAAGGGGGGCTAGCGGGGACCACACCGGGGAGCTGTTTTTT.

The gene calls are TRBV7-9 and TRBJ2-7; tentative D call: TRBD1 (6 bases). The germline gives CDR1 SEHNR, CDR2 FQNEAQ (reference sequence). V was shortened by 1 base and J by 2 bases, with 9 bases between the two germline ends. The CDR3 loop spans 14 amino acids. The CDR3 is CASSLGSGAYEQYF. CDR3 nucleotide sequence: TGTGCCAGCAGCTTAGGTTCAGGGGCCTACGAGCAGTACTTC.

This sequence joins TRBV7-8 and TRBJ2-7; perhaps TRBD2 as D (6 bases). Trimming took 4 bases from V and 6 from J, leaving 19 bases between them. The CDR3 has 15 residues. Looked up from germline, CDR1 is SGHVS and CDR2 is FQNEAQ. CDR3 in amino acids: CASSYRRTGAIEQYF. The CDR3 nucleotides read TGTGCCAGCAGCTACCGGAGGACGGGAGCGATCGAGCAGTACTTC.

The V gene is TRBV5-1, the J gene TRBJ2-5; the D is unclear. Between the trimmed V and J ends, which lost 4 bases and 2 bases, there was a span of 12 bases. This CDR3 is built from 14 residues. The germline gives CDR1 SGHRS, CDR2 YFSETQ. The CDR3 protein is CASSQQRRQETQYF. CDR3 nucleotides: TGCGCCAGCAGCCAGCAGCGCAGACAAGAGACCCAGTACTTC.

This clone has just one count. The rearrangement joins TRBV10-1 to TRBJ2-7, with D possibly TRBD1 on 5 matching bases. CDR3 length: 15 residues. Trimming took 2 bases from V and 2 from J, leaving 13 bases between them. Germline V gene sequence: CDR1 WNHNN, CDR2 SYGVQD (reference sequence). The CDR3 DNA reads as TGCGCCAGCAGTGAGAGGTCTTCAGGGACCTACGAGCAGTACTTC. It encodes CASSERSSGTYEQYF.

V usage is TRBV28 and J usage is TRBJ2-3; TRBD2 matches 7 bases. CDR1 is MDHEN, CDR2 SYDVKM, per germline. V lost 3 bases and J lost 3; bases outside the gene matches: 15. The CDR3 is 18 residues long. The DNA of the CDR3 is TGTGCCAGCAGTTTTATCAAAATTGGCGGGAGCTCGACAGATACGCAGTATTTT. Protein product: CASSFIKIGGSSTDTQYF.

This rearrangement joins TRBV3-1 (or the pseudogene TRBV3-2) to TRBJ1-2, with D maybe TRBD1 (6 bases). Germline assignment: CDR1 LGHDT and CDR2 YNNKEL (reference sequence). Deletions cut 0 bases from V and 9 bases from J, with 8 bases between. CDR3 length equals 12 residues. CDR3 sequence: CASSQDQGSYTF. The CDR3 DNA reads TGTGCCAGCAGCCAAGATCAGGGGAGCTACACCTTC.

V gene TRBV9 combines with J gene TRBJ2-3, with D unresolved. Germline loops: CDR1 SGDLS, CDR2 YYNGEE. The CDR3 totals 12 residues. With 4 bases removed from V and 2 bases from J, the gap between germline ends came to 5 bases. CDR3 loop: CASSPPTDTQYF. The CDR3 DNA sequence: TGTGCCAGCAGCCCTCCCACAGATACGCAGTATTTT. Based on the CDR3 plus reference TRBV9 and TRBJ2-3, the full variable domain is DSGVTQTPKHLITATGQRVTLRCSPRSGDLSVYWYQQSLDQGLQFLIQYYNGEERAKGNILERFSAQQFPDLHSELNLSSLELGDSALYFCASSPPTDTQYFGPGTRLTVL.